This T cell receptor beta chain was captured in a study of OX40 agonist ivuxolimab in advanced cancers. Study background: Each patient was given ivuxolimab into a vein every 2 weeks, at 0.01 to 10 mg/kg.

Regarding this clone: Its antigen is undetermined.

TCRdb's table, derived via immunoSEQ multiplex PCR, lists solely in-frame clones and lacks some. This table has about 82,000 clones, 75% to 90% appearing once. General study points: In the 0.1 to 3.0 mg/kg range, CD4+ and CD8+ blood T cells had expanded clonally by week 6.

Trimming left V 7 bases short and J 2 bases short, with 9 bases between. Germline V gene sequence: CDR1 SNHLY, CDR2 FYNNEI. The CDR3 totals 13 residues. This chain joins TRBV2 and TRBJ2-1; TRBD1 is a possible D gene (6 bases). The source was CD4+ or CD8+ T cells sorted from blood, collected in a trial of the OX40 agonist ivuxolimab. The source is an adult with an advanced solid tumor such as melanoma, head and neck, liver or kidney cancer. The CDR3, as DNA: TGTGCCAGCACGGACAGTGCCTACAATGAGCAGTTCTTC. Its translation: CASTDSAYNEQFF.